This TCR beta chain was found in a study of OX40 agonist ivuxolimab in advanced cancers. The wider study: Two patients with cutaneous melanoma and one with hepatocellular carcinoma, three in total, showed partial responses. Overall study results and limits: Dose levels from 0.1 to 3.0 mg/kg saw CD4+ and CD8+ blood T cells expand clonally by week 6.

Profiled with immunoSEQ multiplex PCR; TCRdb holds only in-frame clones, not every one. The sample records 65,000 to 80,000 clones, roughly nine tenths being singletons. In regard to this clone: Its antigen is not identified.

V lost 8 bases, J lost 6 bases, and 20 bases lay in between. The CDR3 is 15 residues long. Per the germline V gene, CDR1 is MNHEY and CDR2 is SVGAGI. This chain links TRBV6-5 with TRBJ1-5; perhaps TRBD1 as D (5 bases). Sequencing used CD4+ or CD8+ T cells sorted from blood, obtained in a trial of the OX40 agonist ivuxolimab. The origin of this receptor is an adult with an advanced solid tumor such as melanoma, head and neck, liver or kidney cancer. CDR3 nucleotide sequence: TGTGCCAGCGCAAGACCGGGACCCAGGGCTCAGCCCCAGCATTTT. Its translation: CASARPGPRAQPQHF.